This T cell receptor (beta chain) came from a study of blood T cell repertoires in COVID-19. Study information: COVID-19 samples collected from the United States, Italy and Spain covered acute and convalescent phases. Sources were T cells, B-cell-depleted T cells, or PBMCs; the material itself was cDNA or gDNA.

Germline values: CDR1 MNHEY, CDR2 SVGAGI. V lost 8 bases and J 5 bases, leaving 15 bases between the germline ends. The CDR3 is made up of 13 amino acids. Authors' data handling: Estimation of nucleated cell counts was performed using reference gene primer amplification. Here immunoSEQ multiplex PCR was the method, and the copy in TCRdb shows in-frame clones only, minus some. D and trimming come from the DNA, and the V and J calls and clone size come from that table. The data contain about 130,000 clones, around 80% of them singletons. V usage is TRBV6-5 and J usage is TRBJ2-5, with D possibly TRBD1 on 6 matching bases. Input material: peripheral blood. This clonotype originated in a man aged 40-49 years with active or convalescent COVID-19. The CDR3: CASSFPGDETQYF. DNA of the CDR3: TGTGCCAGCTCCTTTCCAGGGGACGAGACCCAGTACTTC.